The present TCR beta chain was sequenced within a study of beta chain features in type 1 diabetes. The study's findings and limits: In all four CD4+ subsets, TCRB CDR3 length was significantly, moderately reduced in type 1 diabetes.

V lost 4 bases and J 2 bases, leaving 25 bases between the germline ends. This CDR3 is 18 amino acids long. CDR1 and CDR2 from the germline V gene are SGHNT and YYREEE (reference sequence). About this clone itself: Its antigen is undetermined.

The whole isolated RNA underwent reverse transcription, so sequencing captured expressed TCRB transcripts. Measured with immunoSEQ multiplex PCR; TCRdb has only the in-frame clones, and not every one. The sample lists hundreds of thousands of clones; 15% to 20% were seen once. The specimen was naive CD4+ T cells from blood. This chain links TRBV5-4 with TRBJ2-7; possibly TRBD1 for D (7 bases). This TCR came from a woman aged 18-29 years in good health. CDR3 sequence reads: CASSTGTVGLPRAYEQYF. CDR3 in DNA: TGTGCCAGCAGCACGGGGACAGTAGGACTACCCCGGGCCTACGAGCAGTACTTC.